Each of the 6 T cell receptor beta chains below was sequenced from the same sample in a study of brain T cells in children with intractable seizures. Data came from immunoSEQ multiplex PCR; TCRdb stores just in-frame clones and leaves some out. The sample includes tens of thousands of clones, under 95% of them seen just once. Sequencing used peripheral blood, obtained at surgery. These TCRs come from a boy younger than two with tuberous sclerosis and intractable seizures.

This rearrangement joins TRBV5-5 to TRBJ2-5, with D possibly TRBD1 on 5 matching bases. Between the trimmed V and J ends, which lost 3 bases and 4 bases, there was a span of 16 bases. This CDR3 comprises 15 residues. Germline V gene sequence: CDR1 SGHKS, CDR2 YYEKEE (reference sequence). The CDR3, as DNA: TGTGCCAGCAGCTCTACAGGTACTCGTTCAGAGACCCAGTACTTC. Protein product: CASSSTGTRSETQYF. The full variable domain, completed using reference TRBV5-5 and TRBJ2-5, is DAGVTQSPTHLIKTRGQQVTLRCSPISGHKSVSWYQQVLGQGPQFIFQYYEKEERGRGNFPDRFSARQFPNYSSELNVNALLLGDSALYLCASSSTGTRSETQYFGPGTRLLVL.

The rearrangement joins TRBV2 to TRBJ1-3, with 7 bases aligning to TRBD1. The CDR3 consists of 15 residues. J gave up 0 bases and V 2 bases, and 1 base lay outside the gene matches. Germline CDR1 SNHLY, CDR2 FYNNEI. CDR3: CASSETGASGNTIYF. In DNA form, the CDR3 reads TGTGCCAGCAGTGAAACAGGGGCCTCTGGAAACACCATATATTTT. Filled out from reference TRBV2 and TRBJ1-3, the complete variable domain reads EPEVTQTPSHQVTQMGQEVILRCVPISNHLYFYWYRQILGQKVEFLVSFYNNEISEKSEIFDDQFSVERPDGSNFTLKIRSTKLEDSAMYFCASSETGASGNTIYFGEGSWLTVV.

CDR3 sequence: CASSQDKRGGYEQYF. In DNA, the CDR3 is TGTGCCAGCAGCCAAGATAAGCGGGGGGGCTACGAGCAGTACTTC. The chain links TRBV4-2 to TRBJ2-7, with TRBD2 matching 10 bases. This CDR3 is built from 15 residues. Per germline, CDR1 LGHNA and CDR2 YNFKEQ. V was clipped by 0 bases and J by 3 bases; unmatched bases: 2.

V gene TRBV15 combines with J gene TRBJ1-1; TRBD1 aligns across 7 bases. The CDR3 is 15 residues long. J gave up 2 bases and V 3 bases, and 6 bases lay outside the gene matches. Germline lookup yields CDR1 LNHNV and CDR2 YYDKDF (reference sequence). CDR3 region: CATSSPGQINTEAFF. The CDR3 nucleotides are TGTGCCACCAGCAGCCCGGGACAGATAAACACTGAAGCTTTCTTT.

V gene TRBV15 combines with J gene TRBJ1-1; 7 bases align to TRBD1. The V gene end was trimmed by 2 bases and the J gene end by 0 bases; junction bases not matched to a gene: 9. Germline-derived CDR1 and CDR2 are LNHNV and YYDKDF (reference sequence). This CDR3 is built from 17 residues. CDR3 residues: CATSRPGQAEVNTEAFF. The CDR3 DNA reads as TGTGCCACCAGCAGACCAGGACAGGCGGAGGTGAACACTGAAGCTTTCTTT.

The V call is TRBV20-1, the J call TRBJ2-7; D remains ambiguous. Germline V gene sequence: CDR1 DFQATT, CDR2 SNEGSKA (reference sequence). The CDR3 is 11 amino acids. Between the trimmed V and J ends, which lost 3 bases and 3 bases, there was a span of 6 bases. The CDR3 sequence: CSARFLYEQYF. The CDR3 DNA sequence: TGCAGTGCTAGGTTCCTCTACGAGCAGTACTTC.